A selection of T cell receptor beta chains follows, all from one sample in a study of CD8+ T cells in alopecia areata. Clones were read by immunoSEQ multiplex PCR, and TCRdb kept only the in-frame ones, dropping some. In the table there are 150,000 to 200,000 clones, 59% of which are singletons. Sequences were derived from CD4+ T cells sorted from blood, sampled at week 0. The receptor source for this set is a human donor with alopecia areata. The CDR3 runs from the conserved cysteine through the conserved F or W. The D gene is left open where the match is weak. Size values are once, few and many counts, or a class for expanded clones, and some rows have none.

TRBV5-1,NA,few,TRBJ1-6,TGCGCCAGCAGCTTGACTACAGGGAAACCTTCACCCCTCCACTTT,CASSLTTGKPSPLHF
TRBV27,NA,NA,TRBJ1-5,TGTGCCAGCAGTTTCCCACAGGGAACCCAGCATTTT,CASSFPQGTQHF
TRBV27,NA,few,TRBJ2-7,TGTGCCAGCAGTTTCTCTCCACAATCCTCCTACGAGCAGTACTTC,CASSFSPQSSYEQYF
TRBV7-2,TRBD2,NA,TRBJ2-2,TGTGCCAGCAGCTTACAAGGCGCAGCGGGGGGCACCGGGGAGCTGTTTTTT,CASSLQGAAGGTGELFF
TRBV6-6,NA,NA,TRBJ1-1,TGTGCCAGCAGAAGGGAGAACACTGAAGCTTTCTTT,CASRRENTEAFF
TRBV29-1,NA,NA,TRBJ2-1,TGCAGCGCAACAAAGGGGGGGCGCAACAATGAGCAGTTCTTC,CSATKGGRNNEQFF
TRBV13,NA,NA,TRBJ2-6,TGTGCCAGCAGCTTGGGGGGGACATCCTACTCTGGGGCCAACGTCCTGACTTTC,CASSLGGTSYSGANVLTF
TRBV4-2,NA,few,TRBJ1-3,TGTGCCAGCAGCCAAGAAATCTCTGGAAACACCATATATTTT,CASSQEISGNTIYF
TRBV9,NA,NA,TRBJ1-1,TGTGCCAGCAGCAAAGGTGGGATGAACACTGAAGCTTTCTTT,CASSKGGMNTEAFF
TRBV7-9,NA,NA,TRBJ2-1,TGTGCCAGCAGCTTAGGGCAGGGCTACAATGAGCAGTTCTTC,CASSLGQGYNEQFF